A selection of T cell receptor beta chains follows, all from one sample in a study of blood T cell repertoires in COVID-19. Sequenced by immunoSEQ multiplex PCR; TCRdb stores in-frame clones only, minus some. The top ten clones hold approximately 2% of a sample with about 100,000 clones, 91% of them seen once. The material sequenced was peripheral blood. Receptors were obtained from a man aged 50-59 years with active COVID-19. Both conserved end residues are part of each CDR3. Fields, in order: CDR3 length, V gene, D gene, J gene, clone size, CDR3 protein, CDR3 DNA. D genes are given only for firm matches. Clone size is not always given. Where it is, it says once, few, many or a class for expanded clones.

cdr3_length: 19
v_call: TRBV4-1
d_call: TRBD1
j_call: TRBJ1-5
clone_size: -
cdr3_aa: CASSQVRTGGIYGNQPQHF
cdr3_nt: TGCGCCAGCAGCCAAGTAAGGACAGGGGGCATCTATGGCAATCAGCCCCAGCATTTT

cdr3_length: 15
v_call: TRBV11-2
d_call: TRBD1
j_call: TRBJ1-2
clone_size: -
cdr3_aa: CASSLEDLRGQGYTF
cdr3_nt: TGTGCCAGCAGCTTAGAAGATCTACGGGGACAGGGCTACACCTTC

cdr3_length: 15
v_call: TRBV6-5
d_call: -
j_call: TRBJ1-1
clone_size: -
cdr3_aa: CASSYSPGGNTEAFF
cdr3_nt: TGTGCCAGCAGTTACTCCCCAGGAGGGAACACTGAAGCTTTCTTT

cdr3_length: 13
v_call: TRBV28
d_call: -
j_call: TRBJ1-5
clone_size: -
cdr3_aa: CASSGPVNQPQHF
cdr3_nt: TGTGCCAGCAGTGGGCCGGTCAATCAGCCCCAGCATTTT

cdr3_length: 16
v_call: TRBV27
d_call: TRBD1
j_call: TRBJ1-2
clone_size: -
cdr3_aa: CASSLSRVVGDSGYTF
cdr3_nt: TGTGCCAGCAGTTTATCGCGAGTGGTTGGGGACAGCGGCTACACCTTC

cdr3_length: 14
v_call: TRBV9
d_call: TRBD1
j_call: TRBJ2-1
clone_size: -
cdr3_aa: CASSLRQGAQEQFF
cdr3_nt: TGTGCCAGCAGCCTTCGACAGGGGGCACAGGAGCAGTTCTTC

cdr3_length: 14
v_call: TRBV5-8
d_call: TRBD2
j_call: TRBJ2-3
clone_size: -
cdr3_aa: CASSLTSATDTQYF
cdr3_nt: TGTGCCAGCAGCTTGACTAGCGCCACAGATACGCAGTATTTT

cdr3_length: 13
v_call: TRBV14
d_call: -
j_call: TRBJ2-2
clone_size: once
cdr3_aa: CASSQDRDGELFF
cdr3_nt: TGTGCCAGCAGCCAAGATCGGGATGGGGAGCTGTTTTTT

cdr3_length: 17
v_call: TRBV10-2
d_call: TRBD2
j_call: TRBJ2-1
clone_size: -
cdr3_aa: CASSEIQLAGTYNEQFF
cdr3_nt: TGCGCCAGCAGTGAGATACAACTAGCGGGGACCTACAATGAGCAGTTCTTC

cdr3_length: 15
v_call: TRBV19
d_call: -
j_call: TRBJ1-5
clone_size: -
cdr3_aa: CATLPGDHSNQPQHF
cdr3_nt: TGTGCCACACTCCCGGGGGACCATAGCAATCAGCCCCAGCATTTT

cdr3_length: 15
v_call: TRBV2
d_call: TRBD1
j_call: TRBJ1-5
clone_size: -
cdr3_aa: CASSEPGQVNQPQHF
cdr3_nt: TGTGCCAGCAGTGAACCAGGACAGGTCAATCAGCCCCAGCATTTT

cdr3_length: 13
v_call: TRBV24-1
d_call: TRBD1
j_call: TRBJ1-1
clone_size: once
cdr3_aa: CATRQGQVAEAFF
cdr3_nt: TGTGCCACACGACAGGGGCAAGTCGCTGAAGCTTTCTTT

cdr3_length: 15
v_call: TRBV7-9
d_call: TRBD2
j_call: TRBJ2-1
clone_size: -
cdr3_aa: CASSPGSGGYNEQFF
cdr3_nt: TGTGCCAGCAGCCCCGGGAGCGGGGGATACAATGAGCAGTTCTTC

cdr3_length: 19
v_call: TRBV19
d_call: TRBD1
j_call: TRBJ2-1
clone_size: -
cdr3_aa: CASSITPPRIRGPINEQFF
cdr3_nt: TGTGCCAGTAGTATAACCCCCCCCCGCATCAGGGGGCCTATCAATGAGCAGTTCTTC

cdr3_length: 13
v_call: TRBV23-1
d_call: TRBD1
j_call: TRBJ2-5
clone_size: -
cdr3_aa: CASSGTGQETQYF
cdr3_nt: TGCGCCAGCAGTGGGACAGGACAAGAGACCCAGTACTTC

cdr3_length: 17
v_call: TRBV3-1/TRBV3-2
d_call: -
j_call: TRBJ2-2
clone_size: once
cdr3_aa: CASSQEQASPNTGELFF
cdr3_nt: TGTGCCAGCAGCCAAGAACAGGCCTCTCCGAACACCGGGGAGCTGTTTTTT